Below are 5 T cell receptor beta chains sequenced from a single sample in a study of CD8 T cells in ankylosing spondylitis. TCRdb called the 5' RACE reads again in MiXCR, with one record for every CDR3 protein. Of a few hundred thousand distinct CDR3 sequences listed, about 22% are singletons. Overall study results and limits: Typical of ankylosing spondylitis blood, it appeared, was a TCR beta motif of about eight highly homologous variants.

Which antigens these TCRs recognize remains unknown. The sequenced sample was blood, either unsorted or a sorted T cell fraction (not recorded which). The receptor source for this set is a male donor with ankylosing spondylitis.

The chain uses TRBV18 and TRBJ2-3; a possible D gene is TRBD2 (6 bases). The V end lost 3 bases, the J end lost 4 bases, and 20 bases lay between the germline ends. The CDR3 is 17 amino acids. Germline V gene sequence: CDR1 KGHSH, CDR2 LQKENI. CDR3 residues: CASSPPHFGRGADTQYF. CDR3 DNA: TGTGCCAGCTCACCCCCTCATTTCGGGAGAGGGGCAGATACGCAGTATTTT.

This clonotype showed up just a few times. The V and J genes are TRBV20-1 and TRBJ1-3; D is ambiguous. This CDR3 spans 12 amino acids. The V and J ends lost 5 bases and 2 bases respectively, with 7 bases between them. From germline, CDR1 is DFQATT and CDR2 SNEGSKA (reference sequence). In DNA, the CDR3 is TGCAGTGCTCTTAGGCCTGGAAACACCATATATTTT. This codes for CSALRPGNTIYF.

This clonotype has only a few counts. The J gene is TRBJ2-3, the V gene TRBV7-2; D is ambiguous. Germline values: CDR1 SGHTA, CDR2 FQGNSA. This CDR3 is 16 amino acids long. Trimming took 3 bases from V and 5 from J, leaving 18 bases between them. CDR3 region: CASSLPWPGPVDTQYF. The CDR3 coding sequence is TGTGCCAGCAGCTTGCCCTGGCCAGGTCCAGTAGATACGCAGTATTTT.

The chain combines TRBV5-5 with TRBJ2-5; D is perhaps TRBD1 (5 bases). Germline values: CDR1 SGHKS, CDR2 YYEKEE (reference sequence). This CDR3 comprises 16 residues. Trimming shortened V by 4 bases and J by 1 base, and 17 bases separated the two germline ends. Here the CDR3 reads CASSPPGQGGQETQYF. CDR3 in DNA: TGTGCCAGCAGCCCACCCGGGCAGGGTGGCCAAGAGACCCAGTACTTC.

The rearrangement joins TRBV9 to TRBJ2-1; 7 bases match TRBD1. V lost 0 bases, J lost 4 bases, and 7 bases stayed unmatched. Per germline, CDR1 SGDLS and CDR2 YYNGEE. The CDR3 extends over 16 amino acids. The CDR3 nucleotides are TGTGCCAGCAGCGTAGGAGGGACAGATGATTACAATGAGCAGTTCTTC. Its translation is CASSVGGTDDYNEQFF.